This T cell receptor (beta chain) is from a study of blood T cell repertoires in COVID-19. Whole-study context: Collection of acute and convalescent COVID-19 samples took place in the United States, Italy and Spain. PBMCs, B-cell-depleted T cells, or T cells provided the cDNA or gDNA that made up the material.

Per the authors' pipeline: Amplification of reference gene primers provided the estimated nucleated cell counts. Repertoires were generated with immunoSEQ multiplex PCR, while TCRdb's copy carries only in-frame clones and drops some. That table supplies the V and J calls and clone size; D and trimming were determined from the DNA. The table includes about 99,000 clones, more than 85% detected once. Sequencing input: peripheral blood. The TCR sequence derives from a human donor in a cohort sampled during active COVID-19.

In nucleotides, the CDR3 is TGCAGCGAATTAACCGGGACAGGGGGAAATGAGCAGTTCTTC. It translates to CSELTGTGGNEQFF. V usage is TRBV29-1 and J usage is TRBJ2-1; 11 bases agree with TRBD1. The CDR3 runs to 14 residues. Germline V gene data show CDR1 as SQVTM and CDR2 as ANQGSEA. The V and J ends lost 7 bases and 7 bases, in that order; junction bases with no gene match: 9.